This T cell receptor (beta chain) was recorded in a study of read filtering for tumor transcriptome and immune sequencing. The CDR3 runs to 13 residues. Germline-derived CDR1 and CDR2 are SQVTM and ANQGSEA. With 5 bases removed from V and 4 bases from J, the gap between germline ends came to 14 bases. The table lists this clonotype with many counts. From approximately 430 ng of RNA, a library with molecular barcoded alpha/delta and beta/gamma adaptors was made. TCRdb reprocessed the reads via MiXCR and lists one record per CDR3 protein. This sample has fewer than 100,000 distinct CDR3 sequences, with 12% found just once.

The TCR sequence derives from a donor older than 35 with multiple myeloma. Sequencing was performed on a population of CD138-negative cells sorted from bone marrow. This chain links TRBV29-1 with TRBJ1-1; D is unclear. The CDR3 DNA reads TGCAGCGTTTGGGCCTCTTTGAGCACTGAAGCTTTCTTT. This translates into CSVWASLSTEAFF.